Sequencing of this T cell receptor beta chain was carried out in a study of blood T cell repertoires in COVID-19. Trimming removed 6 bases from V and 5 bases from J, with 11 bases in between. This CDR3 region has 13 residues. Germline CDR1 is MRHNA and CDR2 is SNTAGT. Repertoires were generated with immunoSEQ multiplex PCR, while TCRdb's copy carries only in-frame clones and drops some. This table holds 140,000 to 150,000 clones, roughly 85% found once. This receptor was identified in a woman aged 55-70 years with COVID-19, enrolled during active disease. The chain links TRBV6-4 to TRBJ2-1, with a tentative D call TRBD1 (6 bases). Input material: peripheral blood. CDR3 residues: CASRGAPHNEQFF. CDR3 bases: TGTGCCAGCAGGGGGGCTCCCCACAATGAGCAGTTCTTC.